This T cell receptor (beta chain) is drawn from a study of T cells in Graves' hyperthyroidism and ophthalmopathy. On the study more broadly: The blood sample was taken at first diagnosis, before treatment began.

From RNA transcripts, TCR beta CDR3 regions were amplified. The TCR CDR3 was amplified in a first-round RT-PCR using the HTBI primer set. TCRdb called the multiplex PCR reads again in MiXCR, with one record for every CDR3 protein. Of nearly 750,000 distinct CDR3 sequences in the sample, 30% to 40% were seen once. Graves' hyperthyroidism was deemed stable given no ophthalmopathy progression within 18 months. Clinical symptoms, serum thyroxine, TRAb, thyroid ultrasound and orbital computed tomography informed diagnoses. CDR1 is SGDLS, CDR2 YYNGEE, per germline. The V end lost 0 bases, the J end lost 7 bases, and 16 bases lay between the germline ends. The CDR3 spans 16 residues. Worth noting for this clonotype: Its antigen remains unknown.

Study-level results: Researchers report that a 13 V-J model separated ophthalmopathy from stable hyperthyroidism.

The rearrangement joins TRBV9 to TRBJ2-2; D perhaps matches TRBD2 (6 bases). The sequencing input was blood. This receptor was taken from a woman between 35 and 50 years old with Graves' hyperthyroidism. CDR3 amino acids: CASSVAPEGRNGELFF. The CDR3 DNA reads TGTGCCAGCAGCGTAGCTCCGGAGGGCCGGAACGGGGAGCTGTTTTTT.